This TCR beta chain was captured in a study of blood T cell repertoires in COVID-19. About the study: COVID-19 samples collected from the United States, Italy and Spain covered acute and convalescent phases.

Per the study methods: By means of reference gene primer amplification, nucleated cell counts were estimated. The table came from immunoSEQ multiplex PCR; TCRdb's copy has only in-frame clones and leaves some out. V and J calls and clone size follow that table, whereas D and trimming were derived from the DNA. The sample contains approximately 280,000 clones, about 88% of which appear only once. Germline loops: CDR1 SGDLS, CDR2 YYNGEE. This CDR3 spans 12 amino acids. V dropped 3 bases and J dropped 8 bases, with 9 bases sitting between them. V usage is TRBV9 and J usage is TRBJ2-1; tentative D call: TRBD1 (6 bases). The sequenced material came from peripheral blood. The sequence derives from a human donor with COVID-19, enrolled during active disease. The donor label of this sample is uncertain. CDR3 in DNA: TGTGCCAGCAGCGCACAGGGCTATGAGCAGTTCTTC. It yields the protein CASSAQGYEQFF.